The entry that follows covers one TCR beta chain sequence. Its matching antigen is unknown. The data were taken from a study of CD8 T cells in ankylosing spondylitis. Study-level results: Previous work reported some of these motif variants in the synovial fluid and blood of reactive arthritis.

The TCR beta libraries were generated through quantitative 5'-RACE incorporating molecular barcodes. TCRdb re-called the 5' RACE reads with MiXCR, one entry per CDR3 protein. The sample includes 90,000 to 100,000 distinct CDR3 sequences, roughly 8.3% of them seen just once. From germline, CDR1 is SGHNT and CDR2 YYREEE (reference sequence). With 2 bases removed from V and 2 bases from J, the gap between germline ends came to 10 bases. This CDR3 region has 15 residues. The V call is TRBV5-4, the J call TRBJ2-2; D is unresolved. Sequenced: blood, either unsorted or a sorted T cell fraction (not recorded which). The sequence was collected from a male donor with ankylosing spondylitis or in good health (not recorded which). CDR3 region: CASSFSTHNTGELFF. CDR3 coding DNA: TGTGCCAGCAGCTTTTCGACGCATAACACCGGGGAGCTGTTTTTT.